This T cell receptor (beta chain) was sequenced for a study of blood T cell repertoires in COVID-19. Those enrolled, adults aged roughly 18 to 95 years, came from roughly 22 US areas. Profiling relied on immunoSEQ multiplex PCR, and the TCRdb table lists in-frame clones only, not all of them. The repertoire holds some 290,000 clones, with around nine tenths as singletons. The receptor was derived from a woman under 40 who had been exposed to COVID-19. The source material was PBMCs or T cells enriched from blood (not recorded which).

The CDR3 region is CASSQVMTGVGELFF. In DNA, the CDR3 is TGTGCCAGCAGCCAAGTAATGACAGGGGTCGGGGAGCTGTTTTTT. V and J are TRBV3-1 (or the pseudogene TRBV3-2) and TRBJ2-2; 8 bases line up with TRBD1. The V and J ends lost 1 base and 7 bases, in that order; junction bases with no gene match: 5. Per the germline V gene, CDR1 is LGHDT and CDR2 is YNNKEL (reference sequence). The length of the CDR3 is 15 residues.